These 23 T cell receptor beta chains originate from one sample sequenced in a study of T cells after posttransplantation cyclophosphamide. This table comes from immunoSEQ multiplex PCR, and its TCRdb copy is limited to in-frame clones, with some not included. The table lists tens of thousands of clones, with no singletons. Sequenced input: PBMCs. The receptors stem from a man aged 50-59 years in good health, CMV-negative, and a related stem cell transplant donor.

This clone was recorded a few times. The V call is TRBV7-9, the J call TRBJ2-3; D may be TRBD2 (6 bases). The CDR3 runs to 16 residues. Germline values: CDR1 SEHNR, CDR2 FQNEAQ (reference sequence). Trimming took 2 bases from V and 2 from J, leaving 14 bases between them. CDR3 sequence (DNA): TGTGCCAGCAGCTTATTAAGTAGCGGAATCACAGATACGCAGTATTTT. Translating gives CASSLLSSGITDTQYF.

The gene calls are TRBV9 and TRBJ2-7, with 12 bases identical to TRBD1. CDR1 is SGDLS, CDR2 YYNGEE, per germline. The CDR3 is 15 residues long. Germline trimming cut 4 bases from V and 4 bases from J; bases unmatched to any gene: 6. This chain's CDR3 is CASSFGTGGSYEQYF. The CDR3 DNA sequence: TGTGCCAGCAGCTTCGGGACAGGGGGCTCATACGAGCAGTACTTC.

This chain links TRBV7-2 with TRBJ1-2; D is undetermined. Trimming took off 2 bases at V and 4 bases at J, with 8 bases between the two ends. This CDR3 comprises 13 residues. Germline V gene lookup returns CDR1 SGHTA and CDR2 FQGNSA. CDR3 bases: TGTGCCAGCAGCTTAAGCCAGGTCTATGGCTACACCTTC. This gives the protein CASSLSQVYGYTF.

This clone was seen at least ten times. The CDR3 sequence: CSVVGQGSYNEQFF. For the CDR3, the DNA is TGCAGCGTAGTGGGACAGGGCTCCTACAATGAGCAGTTCTTC. The chain uses TRBV29-1 and TRBJ2-1, with TRBD1 matching over 9 bases. CDR1 is SQVTM, CDR2 ANQGSEA, per germline. V was clipped by 6 bases and J by 0 bases; unmatched bases: 3. The CDR3 loop spans 14 amino acids.

This clone showed up many times. This sequence joins TRBV10-3 and TRBJ1-2, with 8 bases identical to TRBD1. The CDR3 covers 15 residues. V shed 3 bases and J 6 bases; nucleotides not matched to a gene: 9. Germline CDR1 is ENHRY and CDR2 is SYGVKD. The CDR3 sequence: CAISDPTSTGDGYTF. DNA for the CDR3: TGTGCCATCAGTGATCCGACCTCGACAGGGGATGGCTACACCTTC.

This clone was observed at least ten times. The chain is built from TRBV4-3 and TRBJ2-1; D is perhaps TRBD2 (6 bases). This CDR3 is 15 amino acids long. Germline V CDR1 and CDR2: LGHNA, YSLEER. The V and J ends lost 4 bases and 3 bases respectively, with 13 bases between them. The CDR3 sequence: CASSLGTSSYNEQFF. The CDR3 DNA sequence: TGCGCCAGCAGCCTAGGGACTTCCAGCTACAATGAGCAGTTCTTC.

This clone was picked up many times. CDR3: CSVPIRGHRSETQYF. DNA of the CDR3: TGCAGCGTCCCTATACGAGGACACCGATCGGAGACCCAGTACTTC. This chain links TRBV29-1 with TRBJ2-5; D might be TRBD1 (5 bases). The CDR3 loop spans 15 amino acids. Germline assignment: CDR1 SQVTM and CDR2 ANQGSEA. V was trimmed by 6 bases and J by 5 bases, leaving 22 bases between them.

This clone showed up just a few times. This chain connects TRBV18 to TRBJ2-5, with unresolved D. This CDR3 spans 15 amino acids. V gave up 1 base and J gave up 2 bases, with 11 bases separating them. Germline CDR1 and CDR2: KGHSH and LQKENI. Here the CDR3 DNA reads TGTGCCAGCTCACCACGTTTGGCGGTACAAGAGACCCAGTACTTC. It translates to CASSPRLAVQETQYF.

This clone was counted many times. The rearrangement links TRBV27 to TRBJ1-3, with TRBD1 matching over 7 bases. The CDR3 runs to 15 residues. V was clipped by 5 bases and J by 4 bases; unmatched bases: 8. CDR1 and CDR2 (germline): MNHEY, SMNVEV (reference sequence). Here the CDR3 reads CASSGQQGKGNTIYF. For the CDR3, the DNA is TGTGCCAGCAGTGGGCAACAGGGGAAAGGAAACACCATATATTTT.

This clone was counted ten times or more. The J gene is TRBJ2-2, the V gene TRBV5-1; 14 bases agree with TRBD2. This CDR3 is 16 amino acids long. Germline V CDR1 and CDR2: SGHRS, YFSETQ. After removal of 0 bases from V and 6 bases from J, the junction contained 1 base not matched to a gene. The CDR3 DNA sequence: TGCGCCAGCAGCTTGGCGACTAGCGGGAGGGCCGGGGAGCTGTTTTTT. It codes for CASSLATSGRAGELFF.

Ten or more counts support this clone. The rearrangement joins TRBV29-1 to TRBJ2-1; 7 bases are a match to TRBD1. CDR3 length equals 11 residues. The J segment lost 13 bases and the V segment lost 7 bases, leaving 10 bases of the junction unmatched. The germline CDR1 and CDR2 sequences are SQVTM and ANQGSEA. The CDR3 nucleotides read TGCAGCGCTAATGCCGGGACAGTACAGTTCTTC. It codes for CSANAGTVQFF.

This clone occurred many times. This rearrangement joins TRBV10-1 to TRBJ2-3; 11 bases are a match to TRBD2. CDR1 is WNHNN and CDR2 is SYGVQD in the germline V gene (reference sequence). V shed 2 bases and J 4 bases; nucleotides not matched to a gene: 14. The CDR3 contains 19 residues. CDR3 DNA sequence: TGCGCCAGCAGTGAGGGGGGGACTAGCGGCTCAAGGAGGGCAGATACGCAGTATTTT. It is translated as CASSEGGTSGSRRADTQYF.

Ten or more counts support this clone. This chain connects TRBV11-2 to TRBJ2-1, with TRBD2 identical over 12 bases. V lost 5 bases, J lost 4 bases, and 6 bases stayed unmatched. The CDR3 length is 16 residues. Germline lookup yields CDR1 SGHAT and CDR2 FQNNGV. The CDR3 nucleotides read TGTGCCAGCAGCCCCACCCTAGCGGGGGGGTACAATGAGCAGTTCTTC. It translates to CASSPTLAGGYNEQFF.

The chain links TRBV6-1 to TRBJ1-2; weak D call: TRBD1 (5 bases). Between the trimmed V and J ends, which lost 2 bases and 4 bases, there was a span of 8 bases. The germline V gene has CDR1 MNHNS and CDR2 SASEGT. The CDR3 is made up of 13 amino acids. The CDR3 sequence: CASSEQGTYGYTF. The DNA for the CDR3 is TGTGCCAGCAGTGAACAGGGTACCTATGGCTACACCTTC.

This clone appeared many times. The rearrangement uses TRBV6-1 and TRBJ2-7, with 9 bases lining up with TRBD2. Germline V gene lookup returns CDR1 MNHNS and CDR2 SASEGT. Trimming at V came to 2 bases and at J to 3 bases, leaving 8 bases not matched to a gene. The CDR3 sequence is 16 residues long. DNA of the CDR3: TGTGCCAGCAGTGAATCGAGTGGGCGGGAGGGCTACGAGCAGTACTTC. This translates into CASSESSGREGYEQYF.

This clone appeared a few times. This chain links TRBV15 with TRBJ2-3, with D tentatively TRBD2 (7 bases). Germline CDR1 is LNHNV and CDR2 is YYDKDF (reference sequence). Trimming left V 3 bases short and J 4 bases short, with 11 bases between. The CDR3 length is 14 residues. CDR3 residues: CATSRGRGSDTQYF. The CDR3 DNA reads TGTGCCACCAGCAGGGGGAGGGGGTCAGATACGCAGTATTTT.

This clone was counted ten times or more. The chain carries TRBV15 and TRBJ2-5, with TRBD2 matching 8 bases. The CDR3 length is 17 residues. With 4 bases clipped from V and 2 bases from J, the junction kept 12 bases outside the gene matches. Looked up from germline, CDR1 is LNHNV and CDR2 is YYDKDF (reference sequence). CDR3: CATSNTWGSGIQETQYF. In nucleotides, the CDR3 is TGTGCCACCAGCAATACCTGGGGTAGCGGGATTCAAGAGACCCAGTACTTC.

This clone was observed at least ten times. DNA for the CDR3: TGTGCCAGCAGCCAAGGGACTAGCGGGAAGGCTGAGCAGTTCTTC. Encoded protein: CASSQGTSGKAEQFF. The chain carries TRBV4-2 and TRBJ2-1; 12 bases map to TRBD2. Germline V gene data show CDR1 as LGHNA and CDR2 as YNFKEQ. The CDR3 covers 15 residues. The trim removed 1 base at V and 9 bases at J, leaving 4 bases unmatched.

Ten or more counts support this clone. This chain connects TRBV13 to TRBJ2-7, with D unresolved. The germline gives CDR1 PRHDT, CDR2 FYEKMQ (reference sequence). The CDR3 runs 13 residues. V dropped 5 bases and J dropped 4 bases, with 12 bases sitting between them. CDR3 loop: CASSPSHGYEQYF. CDR3 nucleotides: TGTGCCAGCAGCCCCAGCCACGGGTACGAGCAGTACTTC.

This clone turned up a few times. The rearrangement links TRBV15 to TRBJ2-5, with D possibly being TRBD2 (5 bases). The CDR3 is 14 amino acids. The V gene lost 5 bases and the J gene lost 5 bases, with 15 bases spanning the gap. CDR1 and CDR2 from the germline V gene are LNHNV and YYDKDF (reference sequence). The chain's CDR3 is CATSYSEIRETQYF. The CDR3 DNA reads as TGTGCCACCAGCTATAGCGAGATCAGGGAGACCCAGTACTTC.

This clone occurred many times. The chain recombines TRBV23-1 with TRBJ2-3, with D possibly TRBD2 on 6 matching bases. TRBV23-1 falls under the ORF class, with uncertain function. The CDR3 covers 14 residues. The V and J ends lost 7 bases and 8 bases respectively, with 19 bases between them. In DNA, the CDR3 is TGCGCCAGCACCCGTTTCCAGGGACTTACTACGCAGTATTTT. It is translated as CASTRFQGLTTQYF.

This clone was counted at least ten times. The chain employs TRBV6-1 and TRBJ2-5, with a possible D match to TRBD2 (6 bases). There are 13 residues in the CDR3. Germline CDR1 is MNHNS and CDR2 is SASEGT. Deletions cut 6 bases from V and 5 bases from J, with 13 bases between. The CDR3 region has the DNA TGTGCCAGCAGGCTTGGGGGGTCTGAGACCCAGTACTTC. This gives the protein CASRLGGSETQYF.

This clone came up a few times. CDR3 protein: CASSFMPGGYNEQFF. In nucleotides, the CDR3 is TGTGCCAGCAGTTTCATGCCCGGGGGCTACAATGAGCAGTTCTTC. The genes are TRBV27 and TRBJ2-1; a weak D match, TRBD2 (6 bases). Germline CDR1 reads MNHEY; CDR2 reads SMNVEV (reference sequence). CDR3 size: 15 residues. Trimming cost V 3 bases and J 3 bases, with 12 bases left between them.